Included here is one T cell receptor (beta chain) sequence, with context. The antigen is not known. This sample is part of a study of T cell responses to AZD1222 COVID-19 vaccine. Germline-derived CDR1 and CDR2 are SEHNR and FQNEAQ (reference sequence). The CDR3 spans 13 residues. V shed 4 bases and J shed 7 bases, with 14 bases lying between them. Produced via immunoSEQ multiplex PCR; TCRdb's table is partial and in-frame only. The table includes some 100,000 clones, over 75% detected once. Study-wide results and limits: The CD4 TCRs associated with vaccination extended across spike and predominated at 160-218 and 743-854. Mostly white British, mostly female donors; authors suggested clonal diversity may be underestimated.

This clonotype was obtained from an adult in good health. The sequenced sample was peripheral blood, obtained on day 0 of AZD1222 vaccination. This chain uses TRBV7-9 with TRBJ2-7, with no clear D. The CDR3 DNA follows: TGTGCCAGCAGCTCCCCTCTACTCCCGGAGCAGTACTTC. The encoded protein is CASSSPLLPEQYF.